The 11 T cell receptor beta chains listed next were all sequenced from one sample in a study of shared clonotypes between healthy human individuals. Clones were sequenced by immunoSEQ multiplex PCR, and TCRdb holds only the in-frame ones, with some missing. Of about 2.4 million clones listed, 93% were seen once; the top ten hold 0.35% to 0.45%. Sequenced material: naive CD4+ T cells from PBMCs. Sample subset: CD45RA+ positively selected. These receptors originate from a man aged 18 to 35 in good health. Some clones in this sample may be carry-over from other donors' samples.

The chain is built from TRBV28 and TRBJ1-4, with D tentatively TRBD1 (6 bases). The V gene lost 10 bases and the J gene lost 6 bases, with 15 bases spanning the gap. The CDR3 consists of 13 residues. Germline V gives CDR1 MDHEN, CDR2 SYDVKM. The CDR3 spells CATLGGGDEKLFF. The DNA of the CDR3 is TGTGCCACCCTTGGGGGCGGCGATGAAAAACTGTTTTTT. Drawing the rest from reference TRBV28 and TRBJ1-4, the complete variable domain is DVKVTQSSRYLVKRTGEKVFLECVQDMDHENMFWYRQDPGLGLRLIYFSYDVKMKEKGDIPEGYSVSREKKERFSLILESASTNQTSMYLCATLGGGDEKLFFGSGTQLSVL.

The chain couples TRBV19 to TRBJ2-7, with 7 positions matching TRBD2. V lost 1 base, J lost 1 base, and 4 bases stayed unmatched. The length of the CDR3 is 15 residues. CDR1 is LNHDA, CDR2 SQIVND, per germline (reference sequence). The CDR3 DNA follows: TGTGCCAGTAGTATAGCTAGCGGCCTGTCCTACGAGCAGTACTTC. Amino acid sequence: CASSIASGLSYEQYF.

V and J are TRBV5-5 and TRBJ2-3; D is unclear. V lost 0 bases to trimming and J lost 0 bases, with 5 bases between them. The CDR3 contains 14 residues. CDR1 and CDR2 (germline): SGHKS, YYEKEE (reference sequence). CDR3 bases: TGTGCCAGCAGCTTGGCCGGTAGCACAGATACGCAGTATTTT. As protein: CASSLAGSTDTQYF.

This chain links TRBV18 with TRBJ2-3, with TRBD2 identical over 7 bases. The CDR3 loop spans 17 amino acids. The germline V gene encodes CDR1 KGHSH and CDR2 LQKENI. The V gene end was trimmed by 0 bases and the J gene end by 1 base; junction bases not matched to a gene: 7. The CDR3 sequence is CASSPPSGRAGTDTQYF. DNA for the CDR3: TGTGCCAGCTCACCACCTTCGGGGAGGGCCGGCACAGATACGCAGTATTTT.

The V call is TRBV18, the J call TRBJ2-5, with D possibly being TRBD2 (5 bases). The V gene lost 2 bases and the J gene lost 3 bases, with 16 bases spanning the gap. This CDR3 spans 16 amino acids. Germline CDR1 is KGHSH and CDR2 is LQKENI. This chain's CDR3 is CASSPTSSRLEETQYF. The CDR3 coding sequence is TGTGCCAGCTCACCAACGTCTAGCCGTTTAGAAGAGACCCAGTACTTC.

The rearrangement links TRBV7-2 to TRBJ2-1; 14 positions match TRBD2. The CDR3 has 19 amino acids. Germline CDR1 is SGHTA and CDR2 is FQGNSA. V was pared by 5 bases and J by 4 bases, with 13 bases of the junction left unmatched. For the CDR3, the DNA is TGTGCCAGCAGCCAACTCCCCGGGACTAGCGGGAGTTTGTACAATGAGCAGTTCTTC. Amino acids: CASSQLPGTSGSLYNEQFF.

This clone showed up just once. The chain carries TRBV27 and TRBJ2-1; tentatively, D is TRBD1 (5 bases). V shed 3 bases and J shed 2 bases, with 14 bases lying between them. In germline, CDR1 is MNHEY, CDR2 SMNVEV (reference sequence). This CDR3 comprises 16 residues. DNA for the CDR3: TGTGCCAGCAGTTTTGGTGGGGCGTTAACCTACAATGAGCAGTTCTTC. As protein: CASSFGGALTYNEQFF.

In the case of this clone: At the DNA level, this CDR3 is encoded by other sequences in the same sample as well. The chain employs TRBV19 and TRBJ2-1; no firm D call. Germline loops: CDR1 LNHDA, CDR2 SQIVND (reference sequence). The CDR3 length is 11 residues. V was trimmed by 6 bases and J by 4 bases, leaving 4 bases between them. CDR3 loop: CASSQYNEQFF. For the CDR3, the DNA is TGTGCCAGTAGCCAGTACAATGAGCAGTTCTTC.

This clone was seen more than once but under ten times. The chain joins TRBV6-1 to TRBJ1-4; maybe TRBD1 (5 bases). V lost 2 bases to trimming and J lost 1 base, with 17 bases between them. CDR1 is MNHNS, CDR2 SASEGT, per germline. The CDR3 spans 18 residues. CDR3 DNA: TGTGCCAGCAGTGAATGCACTCCGGGGGATGAAACTAATGAAAAACTGTTTTTT. Protein sequence: CASSECTPGDETNEKLFF.

The chain links TRBV6-1 to TRBJ2-7; D unresolved. Trimming took 10 bases from V and 2 from J, leaving 12 bases between them. The CDR3 totals 12 residues. Per germline, CDR1 MNHNS and CDR2 SASEGT. The chain's CDR3 is CATGRQAYEQYF. CDR3 DNA sequence: TGTGCCACCGGCAGGCAGGCCTACGAGCAGTACTTC.

This clone has a single count. The chain combines TRBV6-1 with TRBJ2-7; 9 nucleotides agree with TRBD1. This CDR3 has 14 amino acids. Germline V CDR1 and CDR2: MNHNS, SASEGT. The ends lost 9 bases at V and 1 base at J; junction bases unmatched: 7. CDR3 sequence: CASNDRGGSYEQYF. The CDR3 DNA sequence: TGTGCCAGTAACGACAGGGGGGGATCCTACGAGCAGTACTTC.